Below are 27 T cell receptor beta chains sequenced from a single sample in a study of tumor T cells in aggressive B-cell lymphoma (TCRdb year 2017). Library preparation employed the immunoSEQ multiplex PCR assay. TCRdb provides this immuneACCESS table in a form limited to in-frame rearrangements. Some clones are lacking; in checked studies, under half of them reflect an unresolved V gene, and why the rest are absent is not known. This sample is represented by fewer than 3,500 clones; roughly 94% of them were singletons. The leading ten clones occupy around 2% of the sample. Sequenced input: tumor tissue. The origin of the receptors is an adult with diffuse large B cell lymphoma.

This chain joins TRBV7-2 and TRBJ2-3; D perhaps matches TRBD2 (5 bases). This CDR3 is built from 15 residues. Trimming stripped 2 bases from V and 0 bases from J, with 9 bases between. CDR1 SGHTA and CDR2 FQGNSA come from the germline V gene. CDR3 region: CASSLTKRSTDTQYF. The CDR3 nucleotides read TGTGCCAGCAGCTTAACTAAGCGGAGCACAGATACGCAGTATTTT. Filled out from reference TRBV7-2 and TRBJ2-3, the complete variable domain reads GAGVSQSPSNKVTEKGKDVELRCDPISGHTALYWYRQSLGQGLEFLIYFQGNSAPDKSGLPSDRFSAERTGGSVSTLTIQRTQQEDSAVYLCASSLTKRSTDTQYFGPGTRLTVL.

The CDR3 nucleotides are TGTGCCAGCAGCTCCATGTCGGGTGGCTATGGCTACACCTTC. Protein sequence: CASSSMSGGYGYTF. V and J are TRBV5-4 and TRBJ1-2; D remains ambiguous. The germline V gene has CDR1 SGHNT and CDR2 YYREEE (reference sequence). CDR3 length: 14 amino acids. Trimming left V 3 bases short and J 4 bases short, with 13 bases between. The complete variable domain, with remaining parts taken from reference TRBV5-4 and TRBJ1-2, reads ETGVTQSPTHLIKTRGQQVTLRCSSQSGHNTVSWYQQALGQGPQFIFQYYREEENGRGNFPPRFSGLQFPNYSSELNVNALELDDSALYLCASSSMSGGYGYTFGSGTRLTVV.

This rearrangement joins TRBV6-6 to TRBJ2-1, with D possibly being TRBD2 (6 bases). The CDR3 totals 16 residues. The V gene's germline CDR1 is MNHNY and CDR2 SVGAGI (reference sequence). V lost 6 bases to trimming and J lost 0 bases, with 15 bases between them. The CDR3 here is CASRGTARSSYNEQFF. In nucleotides, the CDR3 is TGTGCCAGCAGGGGGACTGCGAGAAGCTCCTACAATGAGCAGTTCTTC.

The chain combines TRBV7-2 with TRBJ2-5; 8 bases line up with TRBD2. Trimming cost V 5 bases and J 1 base; bases outside gene matches: 3. The CDR3 has 14 amino acids. The germline gives CDR1 SGHTA, CDR2 FQGNSA. The CDR3 is CASSLGGGQETQYF. CDR3 DNA: TGTGCCAGCAGCCTCGGGGGGGGCCAAGAGACCCAGTACTTC.

V gene TRBV19 combines with J gene TRBJ2-2; 10 bases are shared with TRBD2. This CDR3 comprises 16 residues. Germline-derived CDR1 and CDR2 are LNHDA and SQIVND (reference sequence). The V gene end was trimmed by 2 bases and the J gene end by 5 bases; junction bases not matched to a gene: 5. This CDR3 is CASSIRLAGGTGELFF. The CDR3 DNA is TGTGCCAGTAGTATAAGACTAGCGGGTGGAACCGGGGAGCTGTTTTTT.

J is TRBJ1-2 and V is TRBV5-1; perhaps TRBD1 as D (5 bases). The CDR3 extends over 16 amino acids. The germline V and J ends were trimmed by 0 bases and 7 bases, with 19 bases remaining between them. Germline V gene lookup returns CDR1 SGHRS and CDR2 YFSETQ. CDR3 DNA: TGCGCCAGCAGCTTGGATGGGGCGACGGTCTCAGGTGGCTACACCTTC. Translating it yields CASSLDGATVSGGYTF.

To note about this clone: This sample includes further DNA sequences coding for the same CDR3. The chain joins TRBV4-1 to TRBJ1-2; D is unclear. This CDR3 spans 12 amino acids. From germline, CDR1 is MGHRA and CDR2 YSYEKL. Trimming left V 0 bases short and J 4 bases short, with 3 bases between. CDR3 region: CASSQDSYGYTF. Here the CDR3 DNA reads TGCGCCAGCAGCCAAGACAGCTATGGCTACACCTTC.

In the case of this clone: One end of the junction is discordant with germline, which a read error may explain. The chain employs TRBV11-2 and TRBJ2-7, with D possibly TRBD2 on 6 matching bases. The CDR3 is 14 residues long. Germline V gives CDR1 SGHAT, CDR2 FQNNGV. The CDR3 coding sequence is TGTGCTAGCAGCTTCAGGAGGGGTCCCTACGAGCAGTACTTC. This sequence encodes CASSFRRGPYEQYF.

The chain couples TRBV10-1 to TRBJ2-1; the match to TRBD1 covers 9 bases. Germline loops: CDR1 WNHNN, CDR2 SYGVQD (reference sequence). The ends lost 5 bases at V and 0 bases at J; junction bases unmatched: 2. CDR3 size: 15 residues. The CDR3 region has the DNA TGCGCCAGCAGTCCGGGACAGGGCTCCTACAATGAGCAGTTCTTC. Translation: CASSPGQGSYNEQFF.

The chain recombines TRBV4-1 with TRBJ1-1, with a weak D call TRBD1 (6 bases). Germline V gene sequence: CDR1 MGHRA, CDR2 YSYEKL. The CDR3 sequence is 15 residues long. Trimming left V 0 bases short and J 3 bases short, with 11 bases between. The CDR3 loop reads CASSQEGRGYTEAFF. The CDR3 region has the DNA TGCGCCAGCAGCCAAGAGGGCAGGGGATACACTGAAGCTTTCTTT.

The chain carries TRBV9 and TRBJ2-3; D not resolved. The CDR3 spans 16 residues. Trimming took off 1 base at V and 2 bases at J, with 14 bases between the two ends. Germline-derived CDR1 and CDR2 are SGDLS and YYNGEE. The CDR3 DNA follows: TGTGCCAGCAGCGTAAGACCCGCCAGGATCACAGATACGCAGTATTTT. Encoded protein: CASSVRPARITDTQYF.

The V gene is TRBV27, the J gene TRBJ2-7; TRBD1 agrees at 10 bases. This CDR3 has 13 residues. From germline, CDR1 is MNHEY and CDR2 SMNVEV (reference sequence). V shed 6 bases and J 6 bases; nucleotides not matched to a gene: 5. The CDR3: CASSGWTGGEQYF. In DNA form, the CDR3 reads TGTGCCAGCAGCGGGTGGACAGGGGGCGAGCAGTACTTC.

The gene calls are TRBV27 and TRBJ1-1; D unresolved. In germline, CDR1 is MNHEY, CDR2 SMNVEV (reference sequence). The CDR3 runs 15 residues. Trimming pared 4 bases from V and 8 bases from J, leaving 20 bases between. As DNA, the CDR3 is TGTGCCAGCAGTTCCCCAGGATTAGGATCTCCGGAAGCTTTCTTT. Amino acids: CASSSPGLGSPEAFF.

In its sample, this clone was seen once. V gene TRBV29-1 combines with J gene TRBJ2-1, with D perhaps matching TRBD1 (5 bases). The CDR3 contains 14 residues. Trimming took 5 bases from V and 7 from J, leaving 18 bases between them. Germline loops: CDR1 SQVTM, CDR2 ANQGSEA. DNA for the CDR3: TGCAGCGTTCGACTCAGGGCCCTGAGTAATGAGCAGTTCTTC. It yields the protein CSVRLRALSNEQFF.

Concerning this clone: The same CDR3 can be traced to other DNA sequences in this sample. V gene TRBV29-1 combines with J gene TRBJ2-1, with D maybe TRBD1 (6 bases). Germline lookup yields CDR1 SQVTM and CDR2 ANQGSEA. The V end was cut by 3 bases, the J end by 0 bases, with 6 bases between. The CDR3 sequence is 13 residues long. CDR3 in amino acids: CSVDRGSYNEQFF. The DNA of the CDR3 is TGCAGCGTTGACAGGGGCTCCTACAATGAGCAGTTCTTC.

Worth noting for this clone: This specimen includes other DNA sequences encoding the same CDR3. The CDR3 loop reads CASNSYEGTEAFF. The CDR3 DNA reads TGTGCCAGCAACTCTTACGAGGGCACTGAAGCTTTCTTT. V is TRBV7-6 and J is TRBJ1-1; D uncertain. V lost 7 bases and J 4 bases, leaving 13 bases between the germline ends. Germline V gene sequence: CDR1 SGHVS, CDR2 FNYEAQ. The CDR3 has 13 amino acids.

J is TRBJ1-4 and V is TRBV19; D remains ambiguous. The CDR3 length is 14 residues. The V gene lost 6 bases and the J gene lost 0 bases, with 8 bases spanning the gap. Germline V lookup: CDR1 LNHDA, CDR2 SQIVND (reference sequence). The CDR3 DNA reads as TGTGCCAGTAGCGACGGAGCAACTAATGAAAAACTGTTTTTT. It is translated as CASSDGATNEKLFF. Based on the CDR3 plus reference TRBV19 and TRBJ1-4, the full variable domain is DGGITQSPKYLFRKEGQNVTLSCEQNLNHDAMYWYRQDPGQGLRLIYYSQIVNDFQKGDIAEGYSVSREKKESFPLTVTSAQKNPTAFYLCASSDGATNEKLFFGSGTQLSVL.

V gene TRBV6-5 combines with J gene TRBJ2-5, with TRBD1 matching over 9 bases. The CDR3 is made up of 14 amino acids. Germline CDR1 and CDR2: MNHEY and SVGAGI. J gave up 4 bases and V 8 bases, and 8 bases lay outside the gene matches. CDR3 sequence (DNA): TGTGCCAGCTCCGACCGGACAGGGGTAGAGACCCAGTACTTC. It codes for CASSDRTGVETQYF.

This clone was picked up one time. The chain is built from TRBV6-5 and TRBJ1-1; TRBD1 agrees at 8 bases. The CDR3 contains 15 residues. Per the germline V gene, CDR1 is MNHEY and CDR2 is SVGAGI. Trimming cost V 2 bases and J 2 bases; bases outside gene matches: 4. This CDR3 is CASSYETGVNTEAFF. As DNA, the CDR3 is TGTGCCAGCAGTTACGAGACAGGGGTTAACACTGAAGCTTTCTTT.

The rearrangement joins TRBV6-5 to TRBJ2-1, with 9 bases lining up with TRBD2. V lost 0 bases, J lost 4 bases, and 4 bases stayed unmatched. Germline V CDR1 and CDR2: MNHEY, SVGAGI. The CDR3 covers 16 residues. CDR3 residues: CASSYSSGSQYNEQFF. The CDR3 DNA follows: TGTGCCAGCAGTTACTCTAGCGGGAGCCAGTACAATGAGCAGTTCTTC.

Comments on this clone: An end of the junction does not agree with germline; a read error may underlie this. This rearrangement joins TRBV11-2 to TRBJ1-2; 7 positions match TRBD1. Germline values: CDR1 SGHAT, CDR2 FQNNGV. The CDR3 loop spans 14 amino acids. CDR3 loop: CASSLVTGNYGYIF. DNA of the CDR3: TGTGCCAGCAGCTTAGTGACAGGGAACTATGGCTACATCTTC.

The chain links TRBV5-4 to TRBJ2-3, with 7 bases aligning to TRBD2. V was clipped by 4 bases and J by 4 bases; unmatched bases: 3. The germline V gene encodes CDR1 SGHNT and CDR2 YYREEE (reference sequence). CDR3 length equals 13 residues. CDR3 protein: CASSEREADTQYF. The CDR3 DNA reads as TGTGCCAGCAGCGAGCGGGAAGCAGATACGCAGTATTTT.

The rearrangement links TRBV11-2 to TRBJ2-7, with a weak D call TRBD2 (5 bases). Trimming removed 3 bases at V and 0 bases at J, with 18 bases between. Germline V gene lookup returns CDR1 SGHAT and CDR2 FQNNGV. This CDR3 is 17 amino acids long. This CDR3 is CASSFRPGTFYSYEQYF. CDR3 in DNA: TGTGCCAGCAGCTTCCGACCGGGAACTTTCTACTCCTACGAGCAGTACTTC. The full variable domain, in which reference TRBV11-2 and TRBJ2-7 provide the parts outside the CDR3, is EAGVAQSPRYKIIEKRQSVAFWCNPISGHATLYWYQQILGQGPKLLIQFQNNGVVDDSQLPKDRFSAERLKGVDSTLKIQPAKLEDSAVYLCASSFRPGTFYSYEQYFGPGTRLTVT.

J is TRBJ2-5 and V is TRBV2, with TRBD2 as a possible D gene (6 bases). This CDR3 is 13 amino acids long. Germline CDR1 and CDR2: SNHLY and FYNNEI. V lost 4 bases and J 5 bases, leaving 11 bases between the germline ends. The CDR3 nucleotides are TGTGCCAGCAGTGGCGGGACGAGGGAGACCCAGTACTTC. Its translation is CASSGGTRETQYF.

The chain links TRBV6-1 to TRBJ2-7; maybe TRBD1 (5 bases). Trimming cost V 1 base and J 4 bases, with 14 bases left between them. Germline CDR1 MNHNS, CDR2 SASEGT. The CDR3 spans 15 residues. CDR3 amino acids: CASSEVKGAGYEQYF. The DNA of the CDR3 is TGTGCCAGCAGTGAAGTAAAAGGGGCCGGGTACGAGCAGTACTTC.

The V gene is TRBV6-4, the J gene TRBJ2-1, with D unclear. The germline gives CDR1 MRHNA, CDR2 SNTAGT. The CDR3 has 15 amino acids. V lost 0 bases and J 6 bases, leaving 12 bases between the germline ends. The DNA of the CDR3 is TGTGCCAGCAGTGACTCGGCCGCTAGTCGCAATGAGCAGTTCTTC. Its translation is CASSDSAASRNEQFF.

The chain employs TRBV27 and TRBJ1-1, with 10 positions matching TRBD1. J gave up 4 bases and V 4 bases, and 9 bases lay outside the gene matches. CDR1 and CDR2 from the germline V gene are MNHEY and SMNVEV (reference sequence). This CDR3 region has 16 residues. The chain's CDR3 is CASSSADRGLGTEAFF. For the CDR3, the DNA is TGTGCCAGCAGTTCGGCCGACAGGGGGCTTGGCACTGAAGCTTTCTTT.